This T cell receptor (beta chain) was profiled in a study of T cells in narcolepsy. At the level of the study: Enrolled donors included narcolepsy type 1 or type 2 patients and healthy controls.

Broader study findings: No autoreactive T cell clone sequences appeared in some memory CD4+ repertoires. Healthy controls reportedly lacked the autoreactive clonotypes serially found in patients' blood. Same-patient CSF and blood CD4+ T cell clonotypes included HCRT-specific and TRIB2-specific autoreactive ones.

TCRdb keeps only in-frame clones here, not all; method: immunoSEQ multiplex PCR. The sample contains tens of thousands of clones, over 80% of which appear only once. This CDR3 has 14 residues. Trimming removed 1 base at V and 3 bases at J, with 10 bases between. Germline V lookup: CDR1 LNHDA, CDR2 SQIVND (reference sequence). Worth noting for this clone: Its cognate antigen is unknown.

The chain uses TRBV19 and TRBJ2-7; no clear D gene. The sequence derives from a human donor with narcolepsy. The source material was CD45RA- memory CD4+ T cells from PBMCs. CDR3 protein: CASSIAWQSYEQYF. The CDR3 nucleotides read TGTGCCAGTAGTATAGCCTGGCAGAGCTACGAGCAGTACTTC.